Following are 25 T cell receptor beta chains from one sample sequenced in a study of OX40 agonist ivuxolimab in advanced cancers. Method: immunoSEQ multiplex PCR; TCRdb's copy keeps in-frame clones and lacks some. This repertoire shows around 30,000 clones, approximately 91% found once; its top ten account for approximately 3.8%. The material sequenced was CD4+ or CD8+ T cells sorted from blood, taken in a trial of the OX40 agonist ivuxolimab. The receptors derive from an adult with an advanced solid tumor such as melanoma, head and neck, liver or kidney cancer.

This clone was observed a handful of times. The V call is TRBV30, the J call TRBJ1-1; D is uncertain. The CDR3 is 15 amino acids. V lost 1 base, J lost 3 bases, and 15 bases lay in between. CDR1 and CDR2 (germline): GTSNPN, SVGIG (reference sequence). In DNA, the CDR3 is TGTGCCTGGAGTGCCCTATCAGGCTGGGACACTGAAGCTTTCTTT. Amino acids: CAWSALSGWDTEAFF.

The gene calls are TRBV11-1 and TRBJ2-7; TRBD2 aligns across 10 bases. The CDR3 extends over 15 amino acids. The J segment lost 2 bases and the V segment lost 5 bases, leaving 6 bases of the junction unmatched. Per the germline V gene, CDR1 is SGHAT and CDR2 is FQDESV (reference sequence). The CDR3 sequence: CASSPRTSGAYEQYF. As DNA, the CDR3 is TGTGCCAGCAGCCCCCGCACTAGCGGGGCCTACGAGCAGTACTTC.

The chain uses TRBV7-9 and TRBJ1-5; D unresolved. With 1 base removed from V and 7 bases from J, the gap between germline ends came to 8 bases. From germline, CDR1 is SEHNR and CDR2 FQNEAQ (reference sequence). The CDR3 length is 13 residues. CDR3 sequence: CASSLEPPQPQHF. CDR3 coding DNA: TGTGCCAGCAGCTTAGAACCGCCCCAGCCCCAGCATTTT.

This chain connects TRBV18 to TRBJ1-2; unclear D gene. The CDR3 extends over 14 amino acids. Germline lookup yields CDR1 KGHSH and CDR2 LQKENI. V was shortened by 0 bases and J by 6 bases, with 11 bases between the two germline ends. The CDR3 spells CASSPPAVNHGYTF. CDR3 coding DNA: TGTGCCAGCTCACCACCCGCAGTGAATCATGGCTACACCTTC.

The chain is built from TRBV9 and TRBJ1-1; D unclear. The CDR3 covers 16 residues. Trimming removed 0 bases from V and 6 bases from J, with 18 bases in between. Germline assignment: CDR1 SGDLS and CDR2 YYNGEE. The CDR3 coding sequence is TGTGCCAGCAGCGTAGGCGCGACCCGATCTGCCCCTGAAGCTTTCTTT. This translates into CASSVGATRSAPEAFF.

The V gene is TRBV19, the J gene TRBJ1-5; TRBD1 matches at 10 bases. This CDR3 is built from 15 residues. Germline CDR1 is LNHDA and CDR2 is SQIVND (reference sequence). V dropped 7 bases and J dropped 4; count of bases not matched to a gene: 7. CDR3 bases: TGTGCCAGTACCGACACGGGACAGGGGAATCAGCCCCAGCATTTT. This translates into CASTDTGQGNQPQHF.

This clone was recorded only once. This chain joins TRBV7-2 and TRBJ2-1; 11 nucleotides align to TRBD2. CDR3 size: 14 residues. Losses at the gene ends were 5 bases for V and 5 bases for J; bases not matched to a gene: 2. Germline CDR1 is SGHTA and CDR2 is FQGNSA. The DNA of the CDR3 is TGTGCCAGCAGCCCGGGACTAGCGGACAATGAGCAGTTCTTC. Translating gives CASSPGLADNEQFF.

The rearrangement uses TRBV6-5 and TRBJ1-1; D is uncertain. This CDR3 spans 14 amino acids. Germline V gene data show CDR1 as MNHEY and CDR2 as SVGAGI. Trimming removed 5 bases at V and 2 bases at J, with 12 bases between. The CDR3 protein is CASSPMRVNTEAFF. CDR3 in DNA: TGTGCCAGCAGTCCGATGCGGGTTAACACTGAAGCTTTCTTT.

The chain combines TRBV12-5 with TRBJ2-3, with D hard to call. The V end was cut by 4 bases, the J end by 6 bases, with 8 bases between. There are 12 residues in the CDR3. CDR1 and CDR2 from the germline V gene are LGHNT and FRNRAP. DNA of the CDR3: TGTGCTAGTGGTTCTCAAGGCGATACGCAGTATTTT. It codes for CASGSQGDTQYF.

The chain employs TRBV5-5 and TRBJ2-5; possibly TRBD1 for D (5 bases). V lost 0 bases and J lost 5, with 14 bases in between. Germline V gene sequence: CDR1 SGHKS, CDR2 YYEKEE (reference sequence). The CDR3 runs 15 residues. CDR3 in amino acids: CASSLGAREFETQYF. The CDR3 DNA reads as TGTGCCAGCAGCTTGGGCGCCAGGGAATTCGAGACCCAGTACTTC.

The V and J genes are TRBV7-9 and TRBJ2-5; the D gene could be TRBD1 or TRBD2 (6 bases each). V lost 6 bases and J lost 3, with 11 bases in between. Germline V gene sequence: CDR1 SEHNR, CDR2 FQNEAQ (reference sequence). CDR3 size: 13 residues. CDR3 in amino acids: CASRWGAEETQYF. CDR3 nucleotides: TGTGCCAGCAGGTGGGGGGCGGAAGAGACCCAGTACTTC.

This rearrangement joins TRBV28 to TRBJ2-1, with 8 bases identical to TRBD2. The CDR3 has 16 amino acids. The V gene's germline CDR1 is MDHEN and CDR2 SYDVKM. With V trimmed by 5 bases and J by 2 bases, 8 bases remained unmatched. The CDR3 bases are TGTGCCAGCAGTAACCAACCACTAGCGGCCTACAATGAGCAGTTCTTC. This encodes CASSNQPLAAYNEQFF. The variable domain in full, completed from reference TRBV28 and TRBJ2-1, reads DVKVTQSSRYLVKRTGEKVFLECVQDMDHENMFWYRQDPGLGLRLIYFSYDVKMKEKGDIPEGYSVSREKKERFSLILESASTNQTSMYLCASSNQPLAAYNEQFFGPGTRLTVL.

V and J are TRBV25-1 and TRBJ2-7, with D unclear. The CDR3 length is 13 residues. Germline lookup yields CDR1 MGHDK and CDR2 SYGVNS. V shed 3 bases and J shed 4 bases, with 10 bases lying between them. The CDR3 protein is CASSDSGSYEQYF. Here the CDR3 DNA reads TGTGCCAGCAGTGATTCCGGCTCTTACGAGCAGTACTTC.

The CDR3 loop is CASSVTGLVSTDTQYF. In DNA, the CDR3 is TGTGCCAGCAGCGTAACAGGGCTGGTGAGCACAGATACGCAGTATTTT. The chain joins TRBV9 to TRBJ2-3; perhaps TRBD1 as D (6 bases). This CDR3 has 16 amino acids. CDR1 is SGDLS and CDR2 is YYNGEE in the germline V gene. V lost 1 base and J lost 0, with 12 bases in between.

This sequence joins TRBV11-2 and TRBJ1-2; D is possibly TRBD1 (5 bases). The CDR3 runs to 15 residues. Germline values: CDR1 SGHAT, CDR2 FQNNGV. V lost 1 base and J lost 8, with 17 bases in between. The CDR3 DNA reads as TGTGCCAGCAGCTTAGCTGGATGGCAGGGTTGGGGCTACACCTTC. Protein product: CASSLAGWQGWGYTF.

The rearrangement links TRBV11-2 to TRBJ2-3; D may be TRBD1 (6 bases). V was clipped by 0 bases and J by 4 bases, with 11 bases between them. Germline values: CDR1 SGHAT, CDR2 FQNNGV. The CDR3 consists of 15 residues. In DNA, the CDR3 is TGTGCCAGCAGCTTAGATCCAGGGGTGGCAGATACGCAGTATTTT. This sequence encodes CASSLDPGVADTQYF.

This clone was detected only once. This chain links TRBV7-9 with TRBJ2-5; D possibly corresponds to TRBD1 (7 bases). The CDR3 totals 13 residues. Trimming took 5 bases from V and 3 from J, leaving 10 bases between them. Germline values: CDR1 SEHNR, CDR2 FQNEAQ (reference sequence). The DNA for the CDR3 is TGTGCCAGCAGCCGCGGGACAGAAGAGACCCAGTACTTC. This gives the protein CASSRGTEETQYF.

V usage is TRBV11-2 and J usage is TRBJ1-1, with D tentatively TRBD1 (5 bases). V lost 1 base, J lost 5 bases, and 14 bases lay in between. The CDR3 runs to 15 residues. The germline V gene encodes CDR1 SGHAT and CDR2 FQNNGV. The CDR3: CASSLAPLRETEAFF. The CDR3 coding sequence is TGTGCCAGCAGCTTAGCCCCCCTCAGGGAGACTGAAGCTTTCTTT.

V gene TRBV28 combines with J gene TRBJ2-4, with D perhaps TRBD2 (6 bases). The ends were cut back, 3 bases at V and 3 bases at J, with 18 bases in the middle. Germline assignment: CDR1 MDHEN and CDR2 SYDVKM. CDR3 length equals 17 residues. The CDR3 DNA follows: TGTGCCAGCAGTTTGACGGAGGGGCGTCCCAGCAAAAACATTCAGTACTTC. Protein sequence: CASSLTEGRPSKNIQYF.

This chain joins TRBV25-1 and TRBJ2-2; 8 bases fit TRBD1. Germline V gene lookup returns CDR1 MGHDK and CDR2 SYGVNS. The length of the CDR3 is 15 residues. Trimming cost V 3 bases and J 6 bases; bases outside gene matches: 6. DNA for the CDR3: TGTGCCAGCAGTGAGAACAGGGGGAGGCCCGGGGAGCTGTTTTTT. This gives the protein CASSENRGRPGELFF.

Concerning this clone itself: The junction departs from germline at one end; a sequencing error may be responsible. This CDR3 is CASREAILLPFGYTF. In DNA, the CDR3 is TGTGCCAGCAGAGAAGCGATACTTTTGCCCTTTGGCTACACCTTC. The chain links TRBV6-1 to TRBJ1-2; D call uncertain. This CDR3 region has 15 residues. The V gene's germline CDR1 is MNHNS and CDR2 SASEGT.

This rearrangement joins TRBV19 to TRBJ1-1, with D maybe TRBD1 (6 bases). Trimming took 7 bases from V and 4 from J, leaving 22 bases between them. The CDR3 extends over 16 amino acids. Per the germline V gene, CDR1 is LNHDA and CDR2 is SQIVND (reference sequence). CDR3 residues: CASTTTAGEGGTEAFF. CDR3 coding DNA: TGTGCCAGTACCACAACCGCAGGGGAAGGGGGCACTGAAGCTTTCTTT. The whole variable domain, remainder taken from reference TRBV19 and TRBJ1-1, is DGGITQSPKYLFRKEGQNVTLSCEQNLNHDAMYWYRQDPGQGLRLIYYSQIVNDFQKGDIAEGYSVSREKKESFPLTVTSAQKNPTAFYLCASTTTAGEGGTEAFFGQGTRLTVV.

V is TRBV19 and J is TRBJ1-1; 9 bases are a match to TRBD1. The length of the CDR3 is 14 residues. Germline V gives CDR1 LNHDA, CDR2 SQIVND (reference sequence). Trimming cost V 6 bases and J 4 bases; bases outside gene matches: 6. The CDR3 DNA reads as TGTGCCAGTAGAAGACAGGGGGATGGCACTGAAGCTTTCTTT. It is translated as CASRRQGDGTEAFF.

The chain employs TRBV15 and TRBJ2-2; 9 bases agree with TRBD2. V gave up 1 base and J gave up 5 bases; unmatched junction bases: 2. Germline-derived CDR1 and CDR2 are LNHNV and YYDKDF (reference sequence). This CDR3 comprises 15 residues. The CDR3 region is CATSRVAGETGELFF. Written as DNA, the CDR3 is TGTGCCACCAGCAGAGTAGCGGGAGAAACCGGGGAGCTGTTTTTT.

This rearrangement joins TRBV4-1 to TRBJ1-2; D is ambiguous. V gave up 3 bases and J gave up 8 bases, with 22 bases separating them. Germline loops: CDR1 MGHRA, CDR2 YSYEKL. CDR3 length equals 16 residues. The CDR3 DNA reads TGCGCCAGCAGCCATGCCGCCGGGGTTTATGGTAGCGGCTACACCTTC. Protein: CASSHAAGVYGSGYTF.